This T cell receptor beta chain was identified during a study of monozygotic twins with inflammatory bowel disease. UMIs containing a 6-nucleotide sample barcode were added via template switching. TCRdb reanalyzed the 5' RACE reads and collapses them to one entry per CDR3 protein, without DNA. This repertoire comprises approximately 400,000 distinct CDR3 sequences; its ten largest clones make up 2% to 3%. CDR1 MNHNS and CDR2 SASEGT come from the germline V gene. The CDR3 length is 17 residues. This TCR derives from a human donor with ulcerative colitis or Crohn's disease, or a healthy co-twin of an affected twin (not recorded which). The chain has TRBV6-1 and TRBJ2-5; TCRdb lists TRBD1, though no DNA is available to test this call. Material: blood. CDR3 sequence reads: CASSTMDRGGDQETQYF.